The subject of this entry is one T cell receptor (beta chain). Method: immunoSEQ multiplex PCR; TCRdb's copy keeps in-frame clones and lacks some. The table shows 120,000 or so clones, with about 92% occurring only once. This entry is derived from a study of control samples from healthy donors and cancer patients. The CDR3 totals 16 residues. Germline CDR1 is SQVTM and CDR2 is ANQGSEA. The V segment lost 3 bases and the J segment 1 base; nucleotides outside the gene matches: 11. V usage is TRBV29-1 and J usage is TRBJ1-2; 7 bases are a match to TRBD1. The sample consisted of PBMCs. The TCR originated in a man in his fifties or sixties with head and neck cancer. CDR3 sequence (DNA): TGCAGCGTTGAGGCTAGAACAGGGGCCCTTAACTATGGCTACACCTTC. Translated, it gives CSVEARTGALNYGYTF.